This TCR beta chain emerged from a study of cytomegalovirus exposure and HLA in healthy donors. Findings and caveats of the study: Specific recognition of CMV antigens was confirmed in vitro for three chains (all CMV-associated).

Germline V gene lookup returns CDR1 MNHNS and CDR2 SASEGT. V lost 6 bases to trimming and J lost 7 bases; unmatched junction nucleotides: 7. The CDR3 is made up of 14 amino acids. Researchers ran the PCR with 60 Vbeta and 13 Jbeta primers. Generated by immunoSEQ multiplex PCR, the TCRdb table keeps only in-frame clones and is missing some. The data hold some 100,000 clones, with 76% observed a single time. A remark on this clone: Its antigen remains unidentified.

The specimen sequenced was PBMCs. The sequence came from a man aged 35 to 55 in good health and CMV-seronegative. The genes are TRBV6-1 and TRBJ1-4; 8 bases match TRBD1. The CDR3 nucleotides read TGTGCCAGCAGCGGACAGGGTCGCGGTGAAAAACTGTTTTTT. Translating gives CASSGQGRGEKLFF.